The clone carrying this T cell receptor beta chain was detected only a few times. What it binds is unknown. This specimen belongs to a study of glioma-infiltrating T cells. TCR alpha and beta CDR3 regions were amplified from RNA using iRepertoire nested multiplex PCR. Input was about 85-400 ng of tissue mRNA or PBMC total RNA. One entry per CDR3 protein results from TCRdb running MiXCR on the multiplex PCR reads. The data show around 44,000 distinct CDR3 sequences, around 22% seen once. Study-wide points: Above-expected tissue-blood divergence occurred in all gliomas, most in low-grade ones. Only very few CDR3 sequences appeared in both tissue and blood.

The V segment lost 6 bases and the J segment 8 bases; nucleotides outside the gene matches: 6. This CDR3 contains 13 residues. The sample consisted of glioma tissue, nonneoplastic brain tissue, or PBMCs (not recorded which). V and J are TRBV12-3 or TRBV12-4 and TRBJ1-2; TRBD1 agrees at 10 bases. The sequence came from a human donor with low-grade glioma or glioblastoma, undergoing nonglioma brain surgery, or in good health (not recorded which). The CDR3 region has the DNA TGTGCCAGCAGCCGCGGGACAGGGGCGGGCTACACCTTC. Translation: CASSRGTGAGYTF.